A single sample is the source of the 11 T cell receptor beta chains below, sequenced in a study of cytomegalovirus exposure and HLA in healthy donors. A multiplex PCR was run with 60 Vbeta primers and 13 Jbeta primers. Assay used: immunoSEQ multiplex PCR; TCRdb lists only in-frame clones, some missing. The sample records some 190,000 clones, 86% being singletons. Sequenced sample: PBMCs. The receptors originated from a woman aged 25 to 45 in good health and CMV-seronegative.

About this clone: Other DNA sequences in this specimen translate into the identical CDR3. This chain uses TRBV27 with TRBJ2-1; TRBD2 is a possible D gene (5 bases). Germline assignment: CDR1 MNHEY and CDR2 SMNVEV (reference sequence). Trimming took 3 bases from V and 2 from J, leaving 11 bases between them. This CDR3 region has 15 residues. The chain's CDR3 is CASSFTSGAYNEQFF. CDR3 DNA: TGTGCCAGCAGTTTCACGAGCGGTGCCTACAATGAGCAGTTCTTC.

Only one count was recorded for this clone. The CDR3 DNA follows: TGTGCCAGCAGTGAAGGGGGGCGTCAGTACTTC. Protein product: CASSEGGRQYF. The chain has TRBV2 and TRBJ2-7; D may be TRBD1 (6 bases). This CDR3 is built from 11 residues. Germline lookup yields CDR1 SNHLY and CDR2 FYNNEI. Trimming cost V 1 base and J 10 bases, with 8 bases left between them.

This clone was seen more than once but under ten times. The CDR3 DNA sequence: TGCAGCGTTCACCGGGACAGCAACACCGGGGAGCTGTTTTTT. Its translation: CSVHRDSNTGELFF. This chain connects TRBV29-1 to TRBJ2-2; 7 nucleotides line up with TRBD1. J lost 2 bases, V lost 5 bases, and 5 bases had no gene match. The length of the CDR3 is 14 residues. Germline V CDR1 and CDR2: SQVTM, ANQGSEA.

The rearrangement links TRBV28 to TRBJ1-2; D possibly corresponds to TRBD1 (6 bases). CDR3 length equals 13 residues. V lost 3 bases and J lost 4, with 9 bases in between. Germline values: CDR1 MDHEN, CDR2 SYDVKM. In DNA, the CDR3 is TGTGCCAGCAGTTTTAGAGGGGGCTATGGCTACACCTTC. Translated, it gives CASSFRGGYGYTF.

J is TRBJ2-5 and V is TRBV15, with 9 bases matching TRBD2. This CDR3 contains 16 residues. The V and J ends lost 2 bases and 5 bases, in that order; junction bases with no gene match: 9. Germline lookup yields CDR1 LNHNV and CDR2 YYDKDF (reference sequence). The CDR3 bases are TGTGCCACCAGCAGACCCCGGGTAGCGGGAGTTGAGACCCAGTACTTC. Amino acids: CATSRPRVAGVETQYF.

The chain links TRBV30 to TRBJ2-7, with D tentatively TRBD1 (5 bases). The V and J ends lost 0 bases and 7 bases respectively, with 13 bases between them. Germline loops: CDR1 GTSNPN, CDR2 SVGIG (reference sequence). The CDR3 length is 13 residues. CDR3 loop: CAWSVLRAGEQYF. The CDR3 DNA is TGTGCCTGGAGTGTACTCAGGGCAGGGGAGCAGTACTTC.

The rearrangement uses TRBV15 and TRBJ2-5; 11 bases are a match to TRBD2. CDR1 LNHNV and CDR2 YYDKDF come from the germline V gene (reference sequence). The CDR3 length is 16 residues. V was pared by 4 bases and J by 5 bases, with 9 bases of the junction left unmatched. In DNA form, the CDR3 reads TGTGCCACCAGCATTAGCGGGAGGGCTTCGGGGGAGACCCAGTACTTC. It is translated as CATSISGRASGETQYF.

The chain joins TRBV12-5 to TRBJ2-2, with TRBD2 matching 15 bases. Germline V gives CDR1 LGHNT, CDR2 FRNRAP. This CDR3 spans 17 amino acids. The V gene end was trimmed by 1 base and the J gene end by 7 bases; junction bases not matched to a gene: 4. CDR3 region: CASGLARTSGRVGELFF. DNA of the CDR3: TGTGCTAGTGGTTTGGCAAGGACTAGCGGGAGGGTCGGGGAGCTGTTTTTT.

V is TRBV28 and J is TRBJ1-6; D is unclear. V was trimmed by 7 bases and J by 7 bases, leaving 8 bases between them. The CDR3 sequence is 12 residues long. CDR1 is MDHEN and CDR2 is SYDVKM in the germline V gene. In nucleotides, the CDR3 is TGTGCCAGCACCAACGGGAATTCACCCCTCCACTTT. Protein: CASTNGNSPLHF.

This chain connects TRBV6-1 to TRBJ2-2; no reliable D call. Germline V gene lookup returns CDR1 MNHNS and CDR2 SASEGT. This CDR3 spans 15 amino acids. The V and J ends lost 4 bases and 1 base respectively, with 10 bases between them. The CDR3 bases are TGTGCCAGCAGTGCCCGACTCCTGAACACCGGGGAGCTGTTTTTT. Protein sequence: CASSARLLNTGELFF.

The genes are TRBV10-3 and TRBJ2-7; 12 nucleotides align to TRBD2. CDR1 and CDR2 from the germline V gene are ENHRY and SYGVKD. The CDR3 spans 15 residues. V lost 4 bases to trimming and J lost 4 bases; unmatched junction nucleotides: 5. The CDR3 region is CAISVGLAGTYEQYF. CDR3 nucleotides: TGTGCCATCAGTGTTGGACTAGCGGGGACATACGAGCAGTACTTC.